These T cell receptor beta chains were read from a single sample in a study of monozygotic twins with inflammatory bowel disease. TCRdb reanalyzed the 5' RACE reads and collapses them to one entry per CDR3 protein, without DNA. This sample's table reports about 160,000 distinct CDR3 sequences. Sequencing used blood. These receptors originate from a human donor with ulcerative colitis or Crohn's disease, or a healthy co-twin of an affected twin (not recorded which). Each CDR3 is given with its conserved first and last residue. Fields, in order: V gene, J gene, CDR3 length, CDR3 protein.

TRBV28	TRBJ1-5	15	CASTGTGSFNQPQHF
TRBV2	TRBJ2-6	16	CASSEGRVSGANVLTF
TRBV6-1	TRBJ2-1	17	CASSPRGGGDFYNEQFF
TRBV21-1	TRBJ1-2	13	CASPEGGEYGYTF
TRBV6-2/TRBV6-3	TRBJ1-4	15	CASSYEAVLNEKLFF
TRBV20-1	TRBJ1-5	13	CSAVDRVNQPQHF
TRBV12-3/TRBV12-4	TRBJ2-7	14	CASRDDRGRYEQYF
TRBV10-3	TRBJ1-2	12	CAIVGTDGGYTF
TRBV4-1	TRBJ2-1	17	CASSQGGGPSSYNEQFF
TRBV11-3	TRBJ2-5	17	CASSLGATGWSQETQYF
TRBV12-3/TRBV12-4	TRBJ1-4	14	CASSLLGAGEKLFF
TRBV5-1	TRBJ2-7	16	CASSLTGRGPSYEQYF
TRBV5-1	TRBJ2-2	15	CASSLAGPGTGELFF